A single sample gave rise to the 2 T cell receptor beta chains below, sequenced in a study of identical twins. One entry per CDR3 protein results from TCRdb running MiXCR on the 5' RACE reads. The data contain approximately 1.8 million distinct CDR3 sequences, under 35% of them seen just once; the ten biggest clones take up about 0.27%. The specimen was cord blood. The source is a newborn girl in good health.

The chain uses TRBV7-4 and TRBJ1-2; a possible D gene is TRBD1 (5 bases). Trimming removed 2 bases at V and 4 bases at J, with 17 bases between. The CDR3 is made up of 16 amino acids. CDR1 is SGHVT and CDR2 is SQSDAQ in the germline V gene. This CDR3 is CASSLSQGRIFYGYTF. The CDR3 nucleotides are TGTGCCAGCAGCTTATCGCAGGGACGCATTTTCTATGGCTACACCTTC.

This rearrangement joins TRBV7-2 to TRBJ2-1; D gene uncertain. The CDR3 spans 13 residues. Germline CDR1 and CDR2: SGHTA and FQGNSA. Trimming left V 2 bases short and J 6 bases short, with 8 bases between. Written as DNA, the CDR3 is TGTGCCAGCAGCTTACCCGTTCGCAATGAGCAGTTCTTC. It yields the protein CASSLPVRNEQFF.